The sequence of this T cell receptor (beta chain) was determined in a study of regulatory T cells in long-lasting Graves disease. The CDR3 extends over 15 amino acids. CDR1 and CDR2 (germline): SGHTA, FQGTGA. The time point denotes: persistent/refractory GD, antithyroid drugs over 5 years with positive TRAb. The TCR library was made from RNA that had been extracted from PBMCs in TRIzol. Under American Thyroid Association guidelines, Graves' disease was diagnosed. Construction of TCR beta libraries relied on iRepertoire HTBI primers and on Arm-PCR targeting CDR3 regions. TCRdb reanalysed the multiplex PCR reads using MiXCR and keeps one entry per CDR3 protein. In the table there are about 470,000 distinct CDR3 sequences, 20% to 25% of which are singletons. For this clonotype: Its ends do not fully match the called genes, so a read error is possible.

V and J are TRBV7-3 and TRBJ2-3, with D possibly being TRBD2 (6 bases). The sequences come from peripheral blood mononuclear cells (PBMCs), collected when the disease was refractory, from a patient treated with antithyroid drugs. The receptor comes from a female donor with Graves disease. The DNA of the CDR3 is TGTGCTAGCAGCCCACTAGCCGGGAGAACAGATACGCAGTATTTT. Translation gives CASSPLAGRTDTQYF.